Below are 11 T cell receptor beta chains sequenced from a single sample in a study of blood T cell repertoires in COVID-19. Repertoires were generated with immunoSEQ multiplex PCR, while TCRdb's copy carries only in-frame clones and drops some. Here the sample spans approximately 110,000 clones, roughly 83% being singletons. Sequencing was done on a sample of peripheral blood. These receptors all stem from a woman in her sixties with acute or convalescent COVID-19.

V is TRBV6-6 and J is TRBJ2-1; D is undetermined. The V gene lost 8 bases and the J gene lost 0 bases, with 8 bases spanning the gap. The CDR3 is 13 residues long. Per germline, CDR1 MNHNY and CDR2 SVGAGI (reference sequence). The CDR3 region is CASRTSSYNEQFF. The CDR3 region has the DNA TGTGCCAGCCGTACAAGCTCCTACAATGAGCAGTTCTTC.

This clone was seen more than once but under ten times. The V gene is TRBV28, the J gene TRBJ1-1; 8 positions agree with TRBD1. Germline loops: CDR1 MDHEN, CDR2 SYDVKM. V was pared by 7 bases and J by 7 bases, with 17 bases of the junction left unmatched. The CDR3 runs 16 residues. The CDR3 spells CASKSGAGTGRIEAFF. The CDR3 bases are TGTGCCAGCAAGAGTGGCGCCGGGACAGGCAGGATTGAAGCTTTCTTT.

In the case of this clone: At one of its ends the junction is not consistent with the germline gene, which may arise from a read error. The chain employs TRBV7-7 and TRBJ2-5, with a tentative D call TRBD2 (5 bases). The CDR3 has 15 amino acids. Looked up from germline, CDR1 is SSHAT and CDR2 is FNYEAQ (reference sequence). CDR3 in amino acids: CASSPGRTAQETQYF. For the CDR3, the DNA is TGTGCTAGCAGCCCCGGACGGACTGCACAAGAGACCCAGTACTTC. The whole variable domain, remainder taken from reference TRBV7-7 and TRBJ2-5, is GAGVSQSPRYKVTKRGQDVTLRCDPISSHATLYWYQQALGQGPEFLTYFNYEAQPDKSGLPSDRFSAERPEGSISTLTIQRTEQRDSAMYRCASSPGRTAQETQYFGPGTRLLVL.

In nucleotides, the CDR3 is TGCGCCAGCAGCTTGAGTCAGGGGGCAGGGGAAAAACTGTTTTTT. Its protein is CASSLSQGAGEKLFF. The chain carries TRBV5-1 and TRBJ1-4; TRBD1 matches at 8 bases. V lost 1 base, J lost 8 bases, and 7 bases stayed unmatched. Germline CDR1 reads SGHRS; CDR2 reads YFSETQ. The CDR3 spans 15 residues.

This clone has more than one count but fewer than ten. V gene TRBV19 combines with J gene TRBJ1-1; 7 positions match TRBD1. This CDR3 is built from 16 residues. The germline V gene encodes CDR1 LNHDA and CDR2 SQIVND (reference sequence). V was pared by 8 bases and J by 4 bases, with 16 bases of the junction left unmatched. CDR3 nucleotides: TGTGCCAGTGCCAACAGGGGAAGTTTTGGGGTCACTGAAGCTTTCTTT. Residues: CASANRGSFGVTEAFF. Full variable domain (outside the CDR3, taken from reference TRBV19 and TRBJ1-1): DGGITQSPKYLFRKEGQNVTLSCEQNLNHDAMYWYRQDPGQGLRLIYYSQIVNDFQKGDIAEGYSVSREKKESFPLTVTSAQKNPTAFYLCASANRGSFGVTEAFFGQGTRLTVV.

V is TRBV7-2 and J is TRBJ2-7, with a weak D call TRBD2 (6 bases). V was shortened by 1 base and J by 13 bases, with 11 bases between the two germline ends. Germline V lookup: CDR1 SGHTA, CDR2 FQGNSA. This CDR3 region has 11 residues. The CDR3 DNA follows: TGTGCCAGCAGCTTAGGAGGAGGGCCATACTTC. Translating it yields CASSLGGGPYF.

The chain combines TRBV21-1 with TRBJ1-5; the D segment call TRBD1 is taken from the table without a DNA check. TRBV21-1 is deemed a pseudogene. This CDR3 is built from 16 residues. The CDR3, as DNA: TGTGCCAGCAGCAGCGACAGGGTGTATAGCAATCAGCCCCAGCATTTT. It codes for CASSSDRVYSNQPQHF.

The CDR3 bases are TGTGCCAGCAGACCGGGACTCAGGGCAGAGGAAAAACTGTTTTTT. Residues: CASRPGLRAEEKLFF. This chain links TRBV7-9 with TRBJ1-4, with D perhaps matching TRBD1 (5 bases). CDR1 SEHNR and CDR2 FQNEAQ come from the germline V gene (reference sequence). V was shortened by 6 bases and J by 8 bases, with 19 bases between the two germline ends. The CDR3 is made up of 15 amino acids.

The rearrangement links TRBV19 to TRBJ2-7, with 8 positions matching TRBD1. V trimming: 3 bases; J trimming: 6 bases; junction bases outside the gene matches: 4. The germline V gene has CDR1 LNHDA and CDR2 SQIVND (reference sequence). This CDR3 is built from 13 residues. CDR3 DNA: TGTGCCAGTAGTATGGACAGGGCTGGCGAGCAGTACTTC. Translated, it gives CASSMDRAGEQYF.

This clone was seen only once. The chain has TRBV2 and TRBJ2-2; 12 bases fit TRBD1. This CDR3 has 13 amino acids. The V gene's germline CDR1 is SNHLY and CDR2 FYNNEI. J gave up 9 bases and V 10 bases, and 6 bases lay outside the gene matches. CDR3 coding DNA: TGTGCCACGGGACAGGGGGCTCTTTGGGAGCTGTTTTTT. It encodes CATGQGALWELFF.

The rearrangement joins TRBV7-2 to TRBJ2-7; 8 bases are shared with TRBD2. The germline gives CDR1 SGHTA, CDR2 FQGNSA. This CDR3 region has 14 residues. The J segment lost 3 bases and the V segment lost 7 bases, leaving 8 bases of the junction unmatched. DNA for the CDR3: TGTGCCAGCATCCCAAGCGGGAGCCTCTACGAGCAGTACTTC. Amino acid sequence: CASIPSGSLYEQYF.